This is a list of T cell receptor beta chains from one sample in a study of spatial heterogeneity in lung cancer. TCRdb reanalysed the 5' RACE reads using MiXCR and keeps one entry per CDR3 protein. The table includes 50,000 to 75,000 distinct CDR3 sequences, about 6.6% detected once. Sequenced here: PBMCs, sampled at surgery. The origin of the receptors is a female donor with early-stage non-small cell lung cancer. Both conserved end residues are part of each CDR3. Each record gives: D gene, J gene, V gene, CDR3 length, clone size, CDR3 DNA, CDR3 protein. D genes are given only for firm matches. Expanded clones get a size class; other rows say once, few or many, or leave the size out.

>NA|TRBJ1-4|TRBV6-1|14|NA
TGTGCCAGCAGTGAAGGGAGAGTGGGGGAAAAACTGTTTTTT
CASSEGRVGEKLFF
>TRBD2|TRBJ2-2|TRBV25-1|14|many
TGTGCCAGCAGTGACCCACGGGGGGCCGGGGAGCTGTTTTTT
CASSDPRGAGELFF
>NA|TRBJ2-7|TRBV18|14|few
TGTGCCAGCTCACCATCAAGGGGGTCCTACGAGCAGTACTTC
CASSPSRGSYEQYF
>NA|TRBJ2-1|TRBV5-1|15|NA
TGCGCCAGCAGCTTGGAGGCGGGGCGGTACAATGAGCAGTTCTTC
CASSLEAGRYNEQFF
>TRBD1|TRBJ2-2|TRBV5-8|15|many
TGTGCCAGCAGCTTGGCGGGACAGGGTTCCGGGGAGCTGTTTTTT
CASSLAGQGSGELFF
>NA|TRBJ1-5|TRBV15|15|many
TGTGCCACCAGCAGAGATGGACAGAGGAATCAGCCCCAGCATTTT
CATSRDGQRNQPQHF
>NA|TRBJ2-3|TRBV14|17|many
TGTGCCAGCAGCCATCCTCGGCAGGGAATGGGGACAGATACGCAGTATTTT
CASSHPRQGMGTDTQYF
>TRBD1|TRBJ1-4|TRBV12-3/TRBV12-4|15|few
TGTGCCAGCAGTTCCACGCAGGGGGCCTGGGAAAAACTGTTTTTT
CASSSTQGAWEKLFF
>NA|TRBJ2-5|TRBV2|14|few
TGTGCCAGCACCAAGTACGGAAACAAAGAGACCCAGTACTTC
CASTKYGNKETQYF
>NA|TRBJ2-7|TRBV29-1|12|many
TGCAGCGTTGGGGGTGGTACCTACGAGCAGTACTTC
CSVGGGTYEQYF
>NA|TRBJ2-3|TRBV18|13|NA
TGTGCCAGCTCACCACCGGTTCGCGGTACGCAGTATTTT
CASSPPVRGTQYF
>NA|TRBJ1-2|TRBV28|14|many
TGTGCCAGCAGTCTGGTACAGGGACCGTATGGCTACACCTTC
CASSLVQGPYGYTF
>NA|TRBJ1-2|TRBV19|13|NA
TGTGCCAGTAGTCCCACAGGGTCCTATGGCTACACCTTC
CASSPTGSYGYTF
>TRBD2|TRBJ2-5|TRBV6-2/TRBV6-3|19|NA
TGTGCCAGCAGTTACTACGGACGGGAGACTAGCGGGGCCCAAGAGACCCAGTACTTC
CASSYYGRETSGAQETQYF
>NA|TRBJ2-5|TRBV4-2|14|few
TGTGCCAGCAGCTACCGAGGGGAGGAAGAGACCCAGTACTTC
CASSYRGEEETQYF
>TRBD1|TRBJ1-4|TRBV5-8|15|NA
TGTGCCAGCAGCTTGGCTGGGACAGACAATGAAAAACTGTTTTTT
CASSLAGTDNEKLFF
>NA|TRBJ1-2|TRBV27|14|few
TGTGCCAGCGGACCTCGAGCACAGAACTATGGCTACACCTTC
CASGPRAQNYGYTF
>TRBD1|TRBJ2-6|TRBV5-5|18|NA
TGTGCCAGCAGCCCCAGGGGGAACGCTGGGACTGGGGCCAACGTCCTGACTTTC
CASSPRGNAGTGANVLTF
>TRBD1|TRBJ1-4|TRBV12-3/TRBV12-4|15|NA
TGTGCCAGCAGTCCCCCGGGACAGGTTGTGGAAAAACTGTTTTTT
CASSPPGQVVEKLFF
>NA|TRBJ1-5|TRBV2|14|few
TGTGCCAGCAGTGAAAGGCAAGGGTTTCAGCCCCAGCATTTT
CASSERQGFQPQHF
>NA|TRBJ1-5|TRBV20-1|17|many
TGCAGTGCTGGCCAGGCAGGGAGAGGGAAGGAGGGTCAGCCCCAGCATTTT
CSAGQAGRGKEGQPQHF
>TRBD1|TRBJ1-4|TRBV7-9|13|many
TGTGCCGGGACCGGACAGGGGGATGAAAAACTGTTTTTT
CAGTGQGDEKLFF
>TRBD2|TRBJ2-1|TRBV5-1|17|many
TGCGCCAGCAGCCGATGGGGTAGCGGGAGTCTCGACAATGAGCAGTTCTTC
CASSRWGSGSLDNEQFF
>NA|TRBJ2-5|TRBV19|11|many
TGTGCCAGTAGTATCATGGAGACCCAGTACTTC
CASSIMETQYF
>NA|TRBJ1-5|TRBV6-5|15|many
TGTGCCAGCAGTTACTCGAGGGGGTACAATCAGCCCCAGCATTTT
CASSYSRGYNQPQHF
>NA|TRBJ2-1|TRBV20-1|11|many
TGCAGTGCCCCAAGGGCGTACGAGCAGTTCTTC
CSAPRAYEQFF
>NA|TRBJ1-5|TRBV12-3/TRBV12-4|15|few
TGTGCCAGCGCCGGAGGGAGACGGAGCAATCAGCCCCAGCATTTT
CASAGGRRSNQPQHF
>NA|TRBJ2-3|TRBV7-2|16|many
TGTGCCAGCAGCGAAGACAGGCCCTATAGCACAGATACGCAGTATTTT
CASSEDRPYSTDTQYF
>NA|TRBJ2-6|TRBV5-1|15|many
TGCGCCAGCAGCACCCAGGACTCTGGGGCCAACGTCCTGACTTTC
CASSTQDSGANVLTF
>NA|TRBJ1-5|TRBV19|17|many
TGTGCCAGTAGTATATGGGCAGGGAGCGGGAGCAATCAGCCCCAGCATTTT
CASSIWAGSGSNQPQHF
>TRBD1|TRBJ1-5|TRBV4-1|18|NA
TGCGCCAGCAGCCAAGTAAACAGGGGCCACCCGAGCAATCAGCCCCAGCATTTT
CASSQVNRGHPSNQPQHF
>NA|TRBJ1-3|TRBV5-1|16|many
TGCGCCAGCAGCTTTACCGGGTCCTTCTCTGGAAACACCATATATTTT
CASSFTGSFSGNTIYF
>TRBD2|TRBJ2-3|TRBV9|14|many
TGTGCCAGCAGCGTAGCTGGGGGGGCAGATACGCAGTATTTT
CASSVAGGADTQYF
>NA|TRBJ2-3|TRBV13|16|few
TGTGCCAGCAGCAGTGTAGTGGCAGGGGGCACAGATACGCAGTATTTT
CASSSVVAGGTDTQYF
>NA|TRBJ1-4|TRBV2|17|many
TGTGCCAGCAGCCTGACAACTCCCCCAGCAACTAATGAAAAACTGTTTTTT
CASSLTTPPATNEKLFF
>NA|TRBJ2-7|TRBV9|15|NA
TGTGCCAGCCCCGAGCCCCCAGATCCCTCCTACGAGCAGTACTTC
CASPEPPDPSYEQYF